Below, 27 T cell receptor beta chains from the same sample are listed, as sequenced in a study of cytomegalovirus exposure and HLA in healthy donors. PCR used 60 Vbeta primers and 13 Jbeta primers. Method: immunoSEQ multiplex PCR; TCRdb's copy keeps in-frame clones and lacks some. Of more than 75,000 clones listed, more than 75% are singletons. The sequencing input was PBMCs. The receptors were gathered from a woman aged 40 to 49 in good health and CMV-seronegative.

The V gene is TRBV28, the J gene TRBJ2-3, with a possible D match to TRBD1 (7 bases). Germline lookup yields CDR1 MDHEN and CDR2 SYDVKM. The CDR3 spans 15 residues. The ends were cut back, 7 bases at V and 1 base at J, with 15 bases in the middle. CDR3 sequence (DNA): TGTGCCAGCAAGGAGGGGGCGTCCGGCACAGATACGCAGTATTTT. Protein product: CASKEGASGTDTQYF.

The CDR3 region has the DNA TGTGCCAGTAGCAGGTTACAGGGATCCCACGAGCAGTACTTC. Amino acid sequence: CASSRLQGSHEQYF. The chain has TRBV19 and TRBJ2-7, with a weak D call TRBD1 (6 bases). V lost 6 bases and J 5 bases, leaving 17 bases between the germline ends. Germline CDR1 is LNHDA and CDR2 is SQIVND (reference sequence). The CDR3 is made up of 14 amino acids.

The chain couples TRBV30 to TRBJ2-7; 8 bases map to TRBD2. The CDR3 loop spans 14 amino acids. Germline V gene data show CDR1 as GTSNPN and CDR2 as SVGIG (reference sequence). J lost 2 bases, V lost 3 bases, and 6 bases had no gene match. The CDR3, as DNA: TGTGCCTGGAGCCCGGGACTAGGTACCTACGAGCAGTACTTC. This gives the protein CAWSPGLGTYEQYF.

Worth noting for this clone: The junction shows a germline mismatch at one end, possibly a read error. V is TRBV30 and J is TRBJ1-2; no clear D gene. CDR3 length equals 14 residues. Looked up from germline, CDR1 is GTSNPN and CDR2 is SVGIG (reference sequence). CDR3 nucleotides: TGTGCCTGGAGGCAAACCGGGATGAACTATGGCTACCCCTTC. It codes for CAWRQTGMNYGYPF.

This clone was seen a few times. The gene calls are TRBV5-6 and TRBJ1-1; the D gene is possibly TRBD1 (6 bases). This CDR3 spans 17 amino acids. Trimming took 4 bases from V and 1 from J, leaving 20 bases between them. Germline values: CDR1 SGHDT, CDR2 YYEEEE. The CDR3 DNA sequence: TGTGCCAGCAGCAACGTACCGGGGGGGGGCCAGAACACTGAAGCTTTCTTT. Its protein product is CASSNVPGGGQNTEAFF.

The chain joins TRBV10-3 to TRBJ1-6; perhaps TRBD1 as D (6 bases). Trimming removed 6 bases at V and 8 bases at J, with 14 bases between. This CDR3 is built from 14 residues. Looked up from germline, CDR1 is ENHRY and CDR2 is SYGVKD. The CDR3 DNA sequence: TGTGCCATCAGATCGACAGGAGACGATTCACCCCTCCACTTT. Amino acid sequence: CAIRSTGDDSPLHF.

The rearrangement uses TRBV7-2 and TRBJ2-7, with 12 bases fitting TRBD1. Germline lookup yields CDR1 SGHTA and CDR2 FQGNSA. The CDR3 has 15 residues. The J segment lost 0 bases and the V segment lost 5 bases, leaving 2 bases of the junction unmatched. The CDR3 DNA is TGTGCCAGCAGCCGGGGACAGGGGGCCTCCTACGAGCAGTACTTC. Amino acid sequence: CASSRGQGASYEQYF. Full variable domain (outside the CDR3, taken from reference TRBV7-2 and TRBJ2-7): GAGVSQSPSNKVTEKGKDVELRCDPISGHTALYWYRQSLGQGLEFLIYFQGNSAPDKSGLPSDRFSAERTGGSVSTLTIQRTQQEDSAVYLCASSRGQGASYEQYFGPGTRLTVT.

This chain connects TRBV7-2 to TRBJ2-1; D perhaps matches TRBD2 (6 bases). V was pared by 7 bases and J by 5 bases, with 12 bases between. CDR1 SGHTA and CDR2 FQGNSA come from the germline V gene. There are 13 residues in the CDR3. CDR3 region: CASTPGLNNEQFF. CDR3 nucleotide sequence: TGTGCCAGCACCCCGGGACTCAACAATGAGCAGTTCTTC. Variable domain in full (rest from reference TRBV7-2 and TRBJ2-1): GAGVSQSPSNKVTEKGKDVELRCDPISGHTALYWYRQSLGQGLEFLIYFQGNSAPDKSGLPSDRFSAERTGGSVSTLTIQRTQQEDSAVYLCASTPGLNNEQFFGPGTRLTVL.

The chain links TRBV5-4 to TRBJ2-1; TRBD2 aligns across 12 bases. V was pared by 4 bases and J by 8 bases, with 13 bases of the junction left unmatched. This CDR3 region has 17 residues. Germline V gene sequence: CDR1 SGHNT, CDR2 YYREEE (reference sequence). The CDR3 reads CASSRGSSGGVGDEQFF. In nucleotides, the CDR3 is TGTGCCAGCAGCAGGGGGTCTAGCGGGGGGGTCGGAGATGAGCAGTTCTTC.

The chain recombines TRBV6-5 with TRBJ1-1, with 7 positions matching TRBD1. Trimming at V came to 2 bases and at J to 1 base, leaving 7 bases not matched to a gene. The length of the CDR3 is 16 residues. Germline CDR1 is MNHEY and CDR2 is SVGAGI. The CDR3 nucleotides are TGTGCCAGCAGTTACACAGGGGCCGCTAAGAACACTGAAGCTTTCTTT. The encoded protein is CASSYTGAAKNTEAFF.

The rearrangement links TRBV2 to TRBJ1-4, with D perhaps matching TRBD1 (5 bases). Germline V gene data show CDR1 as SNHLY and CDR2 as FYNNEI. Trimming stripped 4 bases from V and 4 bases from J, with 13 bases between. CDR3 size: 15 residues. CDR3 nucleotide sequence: TGTGCCAGCAGTGGGGAGGGACGGATTAATGAAAAACTGTTTTTT. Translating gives CASSGEGRINEKLFF.

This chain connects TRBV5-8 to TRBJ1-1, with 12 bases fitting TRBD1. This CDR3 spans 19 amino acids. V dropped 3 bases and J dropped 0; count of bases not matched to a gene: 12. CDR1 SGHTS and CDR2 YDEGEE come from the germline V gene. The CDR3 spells CASSSFTGTGGFMNTEAFF. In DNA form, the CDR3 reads TGTGCCAGCAGCTCGTTTACCGGGACAGGGGGCTTTATGAACACTGAAGCTTTCTTT.

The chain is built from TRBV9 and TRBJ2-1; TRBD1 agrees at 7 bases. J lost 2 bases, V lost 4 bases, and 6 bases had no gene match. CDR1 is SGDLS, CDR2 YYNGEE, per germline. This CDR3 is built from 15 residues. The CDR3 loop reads CASSPRQGAYNEQFF. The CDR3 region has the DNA TGTGCCAGCAGCCCCAGACAGGGAGCCTACAATGAGCAGTTCTTC.

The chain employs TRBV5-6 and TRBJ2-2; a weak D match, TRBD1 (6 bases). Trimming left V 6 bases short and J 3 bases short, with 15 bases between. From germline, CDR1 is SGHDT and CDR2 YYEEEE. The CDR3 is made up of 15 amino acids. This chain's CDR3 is CASTPRQGHTGELFF. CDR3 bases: TGTGCCAGCACCCCTCGGCAGGGGCACACCGGGGAGCTGTTTTTT.

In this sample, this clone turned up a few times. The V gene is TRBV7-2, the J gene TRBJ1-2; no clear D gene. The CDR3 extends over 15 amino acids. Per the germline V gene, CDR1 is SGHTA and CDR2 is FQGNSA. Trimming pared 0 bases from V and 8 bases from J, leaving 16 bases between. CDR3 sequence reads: CASSLAPGEAKGYTF. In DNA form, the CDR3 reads TGTGCCAGCAGCTTAGCCCCCGGAGAGGCTAAGGGCTACACCTTC.

DNA of the CDR3: TGTGCCAGCTCACTAGGACAGGGAAGCACCGGGGAGCTGTTTTTT. Translating it yields CASSLGQGSTGELFF. This chain uses TRBV18 with TRBJ2-2; 8 bases map to TRBD1. The V gene end was trimmed by 4 bases and the J gene end by 4 bases; junction bases not matched to a gene: 5. Germline CDR1 reads KGHSH; CDR2 reads LQKENI. This CDR3 has 15 residues.

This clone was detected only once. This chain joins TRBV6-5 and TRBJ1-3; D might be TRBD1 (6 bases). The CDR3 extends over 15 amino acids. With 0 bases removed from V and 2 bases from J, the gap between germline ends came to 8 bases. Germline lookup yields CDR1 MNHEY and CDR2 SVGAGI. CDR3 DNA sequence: TGTGCCAGCAGTTACTCCAGACAGGCTGGAAACACCATATATTTT. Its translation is CASSYSRQAGNTIYF.

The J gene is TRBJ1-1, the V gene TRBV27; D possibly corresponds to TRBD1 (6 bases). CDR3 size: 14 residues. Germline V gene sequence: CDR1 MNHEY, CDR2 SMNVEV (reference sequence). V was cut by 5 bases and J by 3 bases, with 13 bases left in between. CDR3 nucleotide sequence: TGTGCCAGCAGTGTAGGCCAGGGGTACACTGAAGCTTTCTTT. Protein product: CASSVGQGYTEAFF.

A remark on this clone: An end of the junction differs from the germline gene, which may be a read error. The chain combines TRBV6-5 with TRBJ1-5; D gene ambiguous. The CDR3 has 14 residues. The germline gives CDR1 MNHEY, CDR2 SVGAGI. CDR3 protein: CAISATGTNQPQHF. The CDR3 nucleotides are TGTGCCATCAGTGCGACGGGTACAAATCAGCCCCAGCATTTT.

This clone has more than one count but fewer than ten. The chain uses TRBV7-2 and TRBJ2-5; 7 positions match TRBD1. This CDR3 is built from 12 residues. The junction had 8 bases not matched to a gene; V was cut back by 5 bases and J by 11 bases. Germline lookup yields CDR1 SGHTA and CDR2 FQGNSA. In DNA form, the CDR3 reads TGTGCCAGCAGCCGCACAGACAGGGTGCAGTACTTC. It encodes CASSRTDRVQYF.

The CDR3 loop is CAITGRTDDYGYTF. The CDR3 nucleotides read TGTGCCATCACGGGCAGGACAGACGATTATGGCTACACCTTC. This chain links TRBV10-3 with TRBJ1-2; weak D call: TRBD1 (6 bases). Trimming removed 7 bases at V and 5 bases at J, with 17 bases between. The CDR3 consists of 14 residues. Germline CDR1 is ENHRY and CDR2 is SYGVKD.

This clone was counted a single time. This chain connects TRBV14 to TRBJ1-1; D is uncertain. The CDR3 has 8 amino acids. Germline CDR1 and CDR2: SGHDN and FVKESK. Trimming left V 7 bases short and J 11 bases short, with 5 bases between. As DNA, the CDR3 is TGTGCCAGCACGAGGGCTTTCTTT. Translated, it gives CASTRAFF.

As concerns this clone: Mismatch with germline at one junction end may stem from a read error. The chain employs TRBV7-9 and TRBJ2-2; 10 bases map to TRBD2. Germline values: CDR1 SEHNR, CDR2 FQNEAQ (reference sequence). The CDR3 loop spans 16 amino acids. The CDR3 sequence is CSSSSRTSGNTGELFF. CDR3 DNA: TGTTCCAGCAGCTCCCGGACTAGCGGGAACACCGGGGAGCTGTTTTTT.

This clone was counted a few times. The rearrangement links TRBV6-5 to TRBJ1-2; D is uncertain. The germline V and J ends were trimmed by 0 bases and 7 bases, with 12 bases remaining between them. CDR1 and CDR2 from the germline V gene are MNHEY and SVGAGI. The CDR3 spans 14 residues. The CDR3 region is CASSYSGIGGGYTF. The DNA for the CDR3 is TGTGCCAGCAGTTACTCTGGCATCGGCGGTGGCTACACCTTC.

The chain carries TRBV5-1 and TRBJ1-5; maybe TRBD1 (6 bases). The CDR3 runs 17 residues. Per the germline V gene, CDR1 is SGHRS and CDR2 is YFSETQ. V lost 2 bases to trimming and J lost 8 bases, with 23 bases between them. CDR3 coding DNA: TGCGCCAGCAGCTTAGGGACATCGTACAACTCTGGGGAGCCCCAGCATTTT. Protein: CASSLGTSYNSGEPQHF. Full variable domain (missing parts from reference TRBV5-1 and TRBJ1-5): KAGVTQTPRYLIKTRGQQVTLSCSPISGHRSVSWYQQTPGQGLQFLFEYFSETQRNKGNFPGRFSGRQFSNSRSEMNVSTLELGDSALYLCASSLGTSYNSGEPQHFGDGTRLSIL.

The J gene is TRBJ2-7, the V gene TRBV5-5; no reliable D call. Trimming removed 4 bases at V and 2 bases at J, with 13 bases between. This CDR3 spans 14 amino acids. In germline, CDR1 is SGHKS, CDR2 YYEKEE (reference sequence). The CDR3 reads CASSPGFPPYEQYF. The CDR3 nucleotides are TGTGCCAGCAGCCCCGGTTTTCCCCCCTACGAGCAGTACTTC.

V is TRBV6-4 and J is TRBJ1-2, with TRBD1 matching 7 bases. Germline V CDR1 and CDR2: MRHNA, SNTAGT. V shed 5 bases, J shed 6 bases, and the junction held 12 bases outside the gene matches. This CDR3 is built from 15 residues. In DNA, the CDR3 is TGTGCCAGCAGTCCTCGGACAGGCAAGGGACATGGCTACACCTTC. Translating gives CASSPRTGKGHGYTF.